These 31 T cell receptor beta chains came from one sample sequenced in a study of shared clonotypes between healthy human individuals. Libraries were prepared by immunoSEQ multiplex PCR; TCRdb keeps only in-frame clonotypes and omits some of them. The data show a few million clones, approximately 94% seen once. What was sequenced was naive CD4+ T cells sorted from blood. Subset: CD45RA+ positively selected. The receptors stem from a young man in good health.

The gene calls are TRBV19 and TRBJ1-4; TRBD1 is a possible D gene (5 bases). CDR3 length equals 13 residues. V was shortened by 7 bases and J by 4 bases, with 10 bases between the two germline ends. Germline-derived CDR1 and CDR2 are LNHDA and SQIVND (reference sequence). The CDR3 sequence is CASNDSGNEKLFF. In nucleotides, the CDR3 is TGTGCCAGTAACGACAGCGGTAATGAAAAACTGTTTTTT.

In this sample, this clone turned up a few times. This specimen includes other DNA sequences encoding the same CDR3. The rearrangement joins TRBV19 to TRBJ2-4, with D maybe TRBD1 (6 bases). The V gene's germline CDR1 is LNHDA and CDR2 SQIVND (reference sequence). The CDR3 consists of 15 residues. V lost 3 bases and J lost 0, with 9 bases in between. The CDR3: CASSMGTLAKNIQYF. The CDR3 bases are TGTGCCAGTAGTATGGGGACACTAGCCAAAAACATTCAGTACTTC. Drawing the rest from reference TRBV19 and TRBJ2-4, the complete variable domain is DGGITQSPKYLFRKEGQNVTLSCEQNLNHDAMYWYRQDPGQGLRLIYYSQIVNDFQKGDIAEGYSVSREKKESFPLTVTSAQKNPTAFYLCASSMGTLAKNIQYFGAGTRLSVL.

The genes are TRBV5-4 and TRBJ1-1; no clear D gene. CDR3 length: 15 amino acids. Germline values: CDR1 SGHNT, CDR2 YYREEE (reference sequence). The V gene lost 0 bases and the J gene lost 0 bases, with 9 bases spanning the gap. The CDR3 DNA sequence: TGTGCCAGCAGCTTGGCCCGGCAGCTGAACACTGAAGCTTTCTTT. This translates into CASSLARQLNTEAFF. The full variable domain, rest sourced from reference TRBV5-4 and TRBJ1-1, is ETGVTQSPTHLIKTRGQQVTLRCSSQSGHNTVSWYQQALGQGPQFIFQYYREEENGRGNFPPRFSGLQFPNYSSELNVNALELDDSALYLCASSLARQLNTEAFFGQGTRLTVV.

This clone was observed a handful of times. This chain connects TRBV7-9 to TRBJ1-1; no clear D gene. The germline V and J ends were trimmed by 5 bases and 0 bases, with 10 bases remaining between them. The CDR3 sequence is 14 residues long. From germline, CDR1 is SEHNR and CDR2 FQNEAQ (reference sequence). CDR3 sequence reads: CASSTGRLNTEAFF. In DNA form, the CDR3 reads TGTGCCAGCAGCACCGGACGGCTGAACACTGAAGCTTTCTTT.

V and J are TRBV11-2 and TRBJ2-3; TRBD2 matches at 11 bases. This CDR3 spans 19 amino acids. With 1 base clipped from V and 0 bases from J, the junction kept 9 bases outside the gene matches. Germline V CDR1 and CDR2: SGHAT, FQNNGV. The CDR3 reads CASSLGGLAGGLSTDTQYF. DNA of the CDR3: TGTGCCAGCAGCTTAGGCGGGCTAGCGGGAGGACTCAGCACAGATACGCAGTATTTT.

This CDR3 is CASSFGAPQETQYF. Written as DNA, the CDR3 is TGTGCCAGCAGCTTCGGCGCACCCCAAGAGACCCAGTACTTC. The chain carries TRBV5-4 and TRBJ2-5, with D unresolved. This CDR3 is built from 14 residues. Germline lookup yields CDR1 SGHNT and CDR2 YYREEE (reference sequence). V shed 2 bases and J shed 1 base, with 9 bases lying between them.

V gene TRBV29-1 combines with J gene TRBJ2-7, with 11 bases matching TRBD2. Per the germline V gene, CDR1 is SQVTM and CDR2 is ANQGSEA. Unmatched junction bases numbered 1, after V lost 4 bases and J lost 2 bases. CDR3 length: 13 residues. CDR3 bases: TGCAGCGTTGTGACTAGCGGGGCCTACGAGCAGTACTTC. Protein product: CSVVTSGAYEQYF.

The chain joins TRBV11-2 to TRBJ2-7; D is perhaps TRBD1 or TRBD2 (5 bases each). Germline values: CDR1 SGHAT, CDR2 FQNNGV. The germline V and J ends were trimmed by 5 bases and 2 bases, with 16 bases remaining between them. This CDR3 comprises 15 residues. CDR3: CASSPGQGAPYEQYF. CDR3 DNA sequence: TGTGCCAGCAGCCCAGGGCAGGGAGCCCCCTACGAGCAGTACTTC.

V gene TRBV29-1 combines with J gene TRBJ2-4; no clear D. The germline CDR1 and CDR2 sequences are SQVTM and ANQGSEA. V shed 3 bases and J shed 9 bases, with 9 bases lying between them. CDR3 length equals 11 residues. This chain's CDR3 is CSVDSQFIQYF. The CDR3 coding sequence is TGCAGCGTTGATAGTCAGTTCATTCAGTACTTC.

This chain links TRBV19 with TRBJ1-3, with unresolved D. Per germline, CDR1 LNHDA and CDR2 SQIVND (reference sequence). This CDR3 is built from 15 residues. Trimming removed 5 bases at V and 4 bases at J, with 15 bases between. The CDR3 region has the DNA TGTGCCAGTAGTCCCGGGTTGGTAATCGGAAACACCATATATTTT. Amino acid sequence: CASSPGLVIGNTIYF.

This chain links TRBV5-1 with TRBJ1-6, with a weak D call TRBD1 (6 bases). This CDR3 spans 15 amino acids. Germline V CDR1 and CDR2: SGHRS, YFSETQ. The germline V and J ends were trimmed by 5 bases and 8 bases, with 17 bases remaining between them. The CDR3 loop reads CASRAPGGFYSPLHF. The CDR3 DNA is TGCGCCAGCAGAGCGCCCGGGGGCTTTTATTCACCCCTCCACTTT.

The chain combines TRBV28 with TRBJ1-3, with D uncertain. CDR3 size: 16 residues. Germline V gene lookup returns CDR1 MDHEN and CDR2 SYDVKM. Trimming removed 5 bases from V and 1 base from J, with 15 bases in between. CDR3 residues: CASSPPGKVSGNTIYF. As DNA, the CDR3 is TGTGCCAGCAGTCCCCCGGGAAAAGTTTCTGGAAACACCATATATTTT.

This chain uses TRBV18 with TRBJ1-1, with TRBD1 identical over 9 bases. V was clipped by 0 bases and J by 0 bases; unmatched bases: 5. The CDR3 runs 17 residues. Per germline, CDR1 KGHSH and CDR2 LQKENI. CDR3: CASSPPGQGAMNTEAFF. DNA of the CDR3: TGTGCCAGCTCACCACCGGGACAGGGAGCCATGAACACTGAAGCTTTCTTT. The full variable domain, in which reference TRBV18 and TRBJ1-1 provide the parts outside the CDR3, is NAGVMQNPRHLVRRRGQEARLRCSPMKGHSHVYWYRQLPEEGLKFMVYLQKENIIDESGMPKERFSAEFPKEGPSILRIQQVVRGDSAAYFCASSPPGQGAMNTEAFFGQGTRLTVV.

The V gene is TRBV19, the J gene TRBJ1-6, with D possibly matching TRBD1 (5 bases). Trimming pared 8 bases from V and 1 base from J, leaving 21 bases between. CDR3 length: 18 amino acids. Germline CDR1 reads LNHDA; CDR2 reads SQIVND (reference sequence). The CDR3 region is CASSRQSPRRSYNSPLHF. The DNA for the CDR3 is TGTGCCAGTTCACGACAGTCCCCCCGGAGATCCTATAATTCACCCCTCCACTTT.

The V gene is TRBV18, the J gene TRBJ2-3; 8 bases fit TRBD1. The junction had 2 bases not matched to a gene; V was cut back by 3 bases and J by 3 bases. CDR3 size: 14 residues. Germline V gene sequence: CDR1 KGHSH, CDR2 LQKENI. This chain's CDR3 is CASSPGTGTDTQYF. As DNA, the CDR3 is TGTGCCAGCTCACCTGGGACAGGTACAGATACGCAGTATTTT.

The J gene is TRBJ1-5, the V gene TRBV10-2; a possible D gene is TRBD1 (5 bases). V dropped 5 bases and J dropped 4 bases, with 9 bases sitting between them. Germline V gene data show CDR1 as WSHSY and CDR2 as SAAADI. This CDR3 has 13 amino acids. The CDR3 DNA sequence: TGCGCCAGCAGTAATTGGGGGAATCAGCCCCAGCATTTT. Encoded protein: CASSNWGNQPQHF.

The chain links TRBV4-1 to TRBJ2-3, with 8 bases matching TRBD2. CDR1 and CDR2 from the germline V gene are MGHRA and YSYEKL. This CDR3 region has 17 residues. J lost 4 bases, V lost 2 bases, and 11 bases had no gene match. In nucleotides, the CDR3 is TGCGCCAGCAGCCAACGGACCTGGACTAGCCAGGCAGATACGCAGTATTTT. Amino acids: CASSQRTWTSQADTQYF.

The genes are TRBV6-4 and TRBJ2-1; 8 nucleotides agree with TRBD2. The ends lost 10 bases at V and 5 bases at J; junction bases unmatched: 7. CDR3 size: 13 residues. Germline V gene lookup returns CDR1 MRHNA and CDR2 SNTAGT. CDR3 bases: TGTGCCACCAAGCGGGAGTGGGACAATGAGCAGTTCTTC. Its protein product is CATKREWDNEQFF.

This clone was observed a single time. V gene TRBV5-4 combines with J gene TRBJ2-7; tentatively, D is TRBD1 (5 bases). This CDR3 is built from 12 residues. The V gene lost 2 bases and the J gene lost 6 bases, with 9 bases spanning the gap. Looked up from germline, CDR1 is SGHNT and CDR2 is YYREEE (reference sequence). In DNA, the CDR3 is TGTGCCAGCAGCTTCCAGACAGCCGAGCAGTACTTC. Residues: CASSFQTAEQYF. The whole variable domain, filled in from reference TRBV5-4 and TRBJ2-7, reads ETGVTQSPTHLIKTRGQQVTLRCSSQSGHNTVSWYQQALGQGPQFIFQYYREEENGRGNFPPRFSGLQFPNYSSELNVNALELDDSALYLCASSFQTAEQYFGPGTRLTVT.

This clone came up once. The chain couples TRBV6-5 to TRBJ1-1, with 10 bases that match TRBD1. Germline lookup yields CDR1 MNHEY and CDR2 SVGAGI. The CDR3 runs to 14 residues. The trim removed 3 bases at V and 4 bases at J, leaving 2 bases unmatched. The CDR3 loop reads CASSYGDRGTEAFF. The CDR3 region has the DNA TGTGCCAGCAGTTATGGGGACAGGGGCACTGAAGCTTTCTTT.

The chain joins TRBV6-1 to TRBJ2-7; D is perhaps TRBD1 or TRBD2 (6 bases each). V was clipped by 1 base and J by 3 bases, with 19 bases between them. The CDR3 sequence is 17 residues long. Germline loops: CDR1 MNHNS, CDR2 SASEGT. CDR3 protein: CASSEDGGWSPNYEQYF. The CDR3 coding sequence is TGTGCCAGCAGTGAAGACGGGGGCTGGTCGCCAAACTACGAGCAGTACTTC.

The genes are TRBV5-1 and TRBJ2-7; TRBD2 is a possible D gene (7 bases). The CDR3 sequence is 14 residues long. CDR1 and CDR2 (germline): SGHRS, YFSETQ. Trimming took off 0 bases at V and 5 bases at J, with 12 bases between the two ends. CDR3 nucleotide sequence: TGCGCCAGCAGCTTGGAGGGCGGGGGCCACGAGCAGTACTTC. Its translation: CASSLEGGGHEQYF.

This clone was seen once. The genes are TRBV28 and TRBJ2-3; the D gene is possibly TRBD2 (5 bases). The CDR3 runs 15 residues. Trimming removed 2 bases at V and 1 base at J, with 10 bases between. Germline V CDR1 and CDR2: MDHEN, SYDVKM. As DNA, the CDR3 is TGTGCCAGCAGTTTAGCCTACGGGGGCACAGATACGCAGTATTTT. Translation: CASSLAYGGTDTQYF.

This clone has a handful of counts. The rearrangement joins TRBV7-9 to TRBJ1-5; tentatively, D is TRBD1 (6 bases). The CDR3 extends over 12 amino acids. The germline CDR1 and CDR2 sequences are SEHNR and FQNEAQ (reference sequence). V lost 1 base to trimming and J lost 11 bases, with 9 bases between them. Written as DNA, the CDR3 is TGTGCCAGCAGCTTAGTTCAGGGGTCCCAGCATTTT. It encodes CASSLVQGSQHF.

This chain joins TRBV10-3 and TRBJ2-1; 7 nucleotides agree with TRBD2. Looked up from germline, CDR1 is ENHRY and CDR2 is SYGVKD. V gave up 11 bases and J gave up 0 bases; unmatched junction bases: 7. CDR3 length: 14 amino acids. The CDR3, as DNA: TGTGCCGTCGGGGGGTCGAGCTCCTACAATGAGCAGTTCTTC. Translated: CAVGGSSSYNEQFF.

The chain combines TRBV30 with TRBJ1-1; no firm D call. Germline V gives CDR1 GTSNPN, CDR2 SVGIG (reference sequence). With 0 bases removed from V and 7 bases from J, the gap between germline ends came to 12 bases. The CDR3 contains 13 residues. The CDR3 region is CAWSVPSRVEAFF. CDR3 sequence (DNA): TGTGCCTGGAGTGTACCTAGTCGGGTTGAAGCTTTCTTT.

The V gene is TRBV29-1, the J gene TRBJ1-1; D perhaps matches TRBD1 (5 bases). Deletions cut 5 bases from V and 4 bases from J, with 14 bases between. The CDR3 spans 13 residues. Looked up from germline, CDR1 is SQVTM and CDR2 is ANQGSEA. The CDR3: CSVRGTLRTEAFF. The CDR3 DNA sequence: TGCAGCGTTCGAGGGACCTTGCGCACTGAAGCTTTCTTT.

This chain links TRBV18 with TRBJ1-4, with 9 bases that match TRBD1. The CDR3 contains 15 residues. Germline lookup yields CDR1 KGHSH and CDR2 LQKENI. The trim removed 3 bases at V and 4 bases at J, leaving 3 bases unmatched. CDR3 protein: CASSPGTGFNEKLFF. As DNA, the CDR3 is TGTGCCAGCTCACCGGGGACAGGGTTTAATGAAAAACTGTTTTTT.

The gene calls are TRBV7-8 and TRBJ2-1, with TRBD2 matching over 7 bases. V gave up 2 bases and J gave up 9 bases; unmatched junction bases: 7. Germline CDR1 and CDR2: SGHVS and FQNEAQ. The CDR3 spans 14 residues. DNA of the CDR3: TGTGCCAGCAGCTTAAGACTAGCAAAGAGTGAGCAGTTCTTC. Its protein product is CASSLRLAKSEQFF.

J is TRBJ1-1 and V is TRBV5-4; D unclear. CDR1 and CDR2 (germline): SGHNT, YYREEE (reference sequence). V was clipped by 3 bases and J by 2 bases, with 8 bases between them. CDR3 size: 13 residues. The CDR3 DNA sequence: TGTGCCAGCAGCTACCAGAAAAACACTGAAGCTTTCTTT. Translation: CASSYQKNTEAFF.

The chain employs TRBV5-1 and TRBJ1-1; TRBD1 agrees at 9 bases. V shed 4 bases, J shed 1 base, and the junction held 5 bases outside the gene matches. The CDR3 extends over 15 amino acids. Germline CDR1 and CDR2: SGHRS and YFSETQ. The CDR3 DNA reads as TGCGCCAGCAGCCCCGGGACAGGGAGGAACACTGAAGCTTTCTTT. This encodes CASSPGTGRNTEAFF.